Sequencing of this T cell receptor (beta chain) was carried out in a study of beta chain features in type 1 diabetes. The study, taken as a whole, reports: Shorter TCRB CDR3s, moderately but significantly so, were found in Type 1 diabetes patients in all four CD4+ subsets.

Every participating donor gave one draw, a heparinised blood sample averaging roughly 100 mL. Expressed TCRB transcripts were sequenced after all isolated RNA was converted to cDNA. Some clones are missing from TCRdb's copy, which holds only in-frame ones; the method was immunoSEQ multiplex PCR. The data show 450,000 or so clones, over 9.5% seen once. In germline, CDR1 is WSHSY, CDR2 SAAADI. With 6 bases removed from V and 4 bases from J, the gap between germline ends came to 9 bases. This CDR3 is 13 amino acids long. A remark on this clone: The antigen is not known.

The sample taken for sequencing was naive CD4+ T cells from blood. This sequence originates from a young woman in good health. The gene calls are TRBV10-2 and TRBJ2-2, with D perhaps matching TRBD1 or TRBD2 (5 bases each). The CDR3 region has the DNA TGCGCCAGCAGGATTGGGGGCACCGGGGAGCTGTTTTTT. Its translation is CASRIGGTGELFF.